This T cell receptor (beta chain) appears in the sequencing data of a study of CD8+ T cells in alopecia areata. Points from the study as a whole: Lesional scalp displayed greater clonality than normal scalp, most notably in alopecia totalis/universalis.

As to treatment: oral pan-JAK inhibitor, 5-10 mg twice daily. As concerns this clone: Its target is not known.

This CDR3 comprises 16 residues. In germline, CDR1 is MDHEN, CDR2 SYDVKM. V shed 5 bases and J 5 bases; nucleotides not matched to a gene: 6. The authors extracted RNA and reverse transcribed it into cDNA as the sequencing template. Clones were sequenced by immunoSEQ multiplex PCR, and TCRdb holds only the in-frame ones, with some missing. The table includes about 190,000 clones, about 60% detected once. This chain connects TRBV28 to TRBJ2-2; the match to TRBD2 covers 12 bases. This material consisted of CD4+ T cells sorted from blood, taken at week 4, from a patient treated with tofacitinib. The TCR comes from a human donor with alopecia areata. CDR3 nucleotides: TGTGCCAGCAGTCCTAGCGGGAGGGAGGGGACCGGGGAGCTGTTTTTT. It specifies CASSPSGREGTGELFF.